This TCR beta chain derives from a study of beta chain features in type 1 diabetes. Regarding this clone: Its antigen is not identified.

Germline lookup yields CDR1 LNHDA and CDR2 SQIVND (reference sequence). The CDR3 length is 14 residues. The germline V and J ends were trimmed by 1 base and 6 bases, with 10 bases remaining between them. Whole-study results and caveats: For cells with high TCR expression, cDNA sequencing could yield over-representation.

Sequenced material consisted of expressed TCRB transcripts (all of the isolated RNA was reverse transcribed). The data were produced by immunoSEQ multiplex PCR, yet TCRdb's version contains in-frame clones alone and is incomplete. Of 360,000 or so clones in the sample, about 18% are singletons; the top ten hold 0.044%. This receptor was identified in a woman aged 18-29 years in good health. Sequenced sample: naive CD4+ T cells from blood. The chain is built from TRBV19 and TRBJ2-1; D is perhaps TRBD1 (6 bases). DNA for the CDR3: TGTGCCAGTAGTATAGGGAACAGGGCCAATGAGCAGTTCTTC. Its protein is CASSIGNRANEQFF.